This T cell receptor beta chain emerged from a study of technical replicates of blood from a few donors (dated by TCRdb to about 2017). The library was built by means of the immunoSEQ multiplex PCR assay. Not all clones reach the TCRdb copy of this immuneACCESS table, which keeps in-frame sequences only. Checked studies attribute under half of the gap to unresolved V genes and leave the rest unexplained. For this sample the table gives roughly 70,000 clones, of which around 94% were detected only once. Jointly, the top ten make up 0.3% to 0.4% of the sample. A note on this clone: What antigen it recognizes has not been identified. No base-level quality is on record; no much larger clone is a single base apart.

This TCR came from a human donor in good health. What was sequenced was T cells isolated from PBMCs.

The DNA is TGTGCCAGCTCCCTTACTATGAGCTCCTACAATGAGCAGTTCTTC. It is translated as CASSLTMSSYNEQFF. This chain joins TRBV11-3 to TRBJ2-1, with no confidently assigned D gene. The germline V gene specifies SGHNT as CDR1 and YENEEA as CDR2. The CDR3 goes from the cysteine to the phenylalanine over 15 residues. CDR3 DNA only is kept here, 45 bases in frame from base 1. The trim is 8 bases for V and 0 bases for J, with a gap of 14 bases between the germline ends.